This T cell receptor beta chain is from a study of T cell responses to AZD1222 COVID-19 vaccine. The overall study: Second doses that came at about 4 or about 12 weeks were put together. Overall study findings and caveats: Repertoires were obtained only post-peak T cell response. Possibly, clonal diversity was underestimated; donors were largely white British and included more females.

The data were produced by immunoSEQ multiplex PCR, yet TCRdb's version contains in-frame clones alone and is incomplete. The table lists 150,000 or so clones, about 88% of them singletons. Comment on this clone: Its cognate antigen is unknown.

This sequence originates from an adult in good health. This specimen consisted of peripheral blood, obtained on day 0 of AZD1222 vaccination.

The CDR3 DNA sequence: TGCGCCAGCAGTTCGACAGGGGGCTCCTATGGCTACACCTTC. Translated: CASSSTGGSYGYTF. The chain is built from TRBV10-2 and TRBJ1-2, with 10 positions matching TRBD1. Germline V gives CDR1 WSHSY, CDR2 SAAADI. This CDR3 spans 14 amino acids. V gave up 5 bases and J gave up 4 bases; unmatched junction bases: 4.